This T cell receptor beta chain was recovered during a study of blood T cell repertoires in COVID-19. Study summary: Acute and convalescent COVID-19 samples came from the United States, Italy and Spain. PBMCs, B-cell-depleted T cells, or T cells were the source of the cDNA or gDNA that made up the material.

The CDR3 totals 18 residues. The V gene end was trimmed by 1 base and the J gene end by 1 base; junction bases not matched to a gene: 6. Germline V gene data show CDR1 as LGHDT and CDR2 as YNNKEL (reference sequence). In the original processing: Amplifying reference gene primers gave estimates of nucleated cell counts. Sequencing used immunoSEQ multiplex PCR; TCRdb keeps in-frame clones, though not all of them. That table furnishes V, J and clone size, whereas the DNA furnished D and trimming. The profile shows roughly 140,000 clones, 87% of them singletons. Sequencing was performed on peripheral blood. J is TRBJ1-5 and V is TRBV3-1 (or the pseudogene TRBV3-2), with 11 bases lining up with TRBD1. The TCR was taken from a woman aged 55-70 years with active or convalescent COVID-19. This chain's CDR3 is CASSQGRTGGASNQPQHF. The CDR3 bases are TGTGCCAGCAGCCAAGGACGGACAGGGGGCGCAAGCAATCAGCCCCAGCATTTT.